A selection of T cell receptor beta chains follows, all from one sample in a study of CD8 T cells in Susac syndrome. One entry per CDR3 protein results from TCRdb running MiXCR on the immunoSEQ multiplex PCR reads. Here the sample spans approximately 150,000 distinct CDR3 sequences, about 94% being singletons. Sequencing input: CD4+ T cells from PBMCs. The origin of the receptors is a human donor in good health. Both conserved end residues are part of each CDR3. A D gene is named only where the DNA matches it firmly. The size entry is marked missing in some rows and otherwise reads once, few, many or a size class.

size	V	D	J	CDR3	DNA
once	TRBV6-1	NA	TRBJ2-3	CASSEVGQSTDTQYF	TGTGCCAGCAGTGAAGTTGGGCAGAGCACAGATACGCAGTATTTT
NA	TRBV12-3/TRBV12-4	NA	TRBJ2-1	CASSFDISYNEQFF	TGTGCCAGCAGTTTCGATATCTCCTACAATGAGCAGTTCTTC
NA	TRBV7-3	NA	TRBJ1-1	CASSRDRSAEAFF	TGTGCCAGCAGCCGCGACAGGAGTGCTGAAGCTTTCTTT
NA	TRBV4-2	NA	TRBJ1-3	CASSRDSGTGNTIYF	TGTGCCAGCAGCCGGGACTCGGGAACTGGAAACACCATATATTTT
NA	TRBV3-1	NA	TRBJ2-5	CASSQGQWQETQYF	TGTGCCAGCAGCCAAGGACAGTGGCAAGAGACCCAGTACTTC
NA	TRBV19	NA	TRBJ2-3	CASKGLHSTDTQYF	TGTGCCAGTAAGGGGCTTCATAGCACAGATACGCAGTATTTT
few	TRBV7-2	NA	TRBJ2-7	CASSLRYEQYF	TGTGCCAGCAGCTTACGCTACGAGCAGTACTTC
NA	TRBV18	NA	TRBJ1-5	CASSPGDEQPQHF	TGTGCCAGCTCACCAGGGGACGAACAGCCCCAGCATTTT
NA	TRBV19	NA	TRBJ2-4	CASSRLAERVAKNIQYF	TGTGCCAGTAGTAGATTGGCAGAGCGAGTAGCCAAAAACATTCAGTACTTC
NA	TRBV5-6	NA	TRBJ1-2	CASSLNNYGYTF	TGTGCCAGCAGCTTGAATAACTATGGCTACACCTTC
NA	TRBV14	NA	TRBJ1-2	CASSQEISGGGNGYTF	TGTGCCAGCAGCCAAGAAATCTCGGGCGGAGGGAATGGCTACACCTTC
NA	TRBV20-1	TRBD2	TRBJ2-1	CSAREGTSVNEQFF	TGCAGTGCTAGAGAGGGGACTAGCGTCAATGAGCAGTTCTTC
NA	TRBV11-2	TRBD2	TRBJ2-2	CASSPPASRRLAGAGGELFF	TGTGCCAGCAGCCCCCCAGCCTCCCGGAGACTAGCGGGGGCGGGCGGGGAGCTGTTTTTT
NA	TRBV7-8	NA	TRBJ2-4	CASSLAHGLAYIQYF	TGTGCCAGCAGCTTAGCGCACGGGCTAGCGTACATTCAGTACTTC
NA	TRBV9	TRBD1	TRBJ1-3	CASTRGDRAGNTIYF	TGTGCCAGCACCCGCGGGGACAGGGCTGGAAACACCATATATTTT
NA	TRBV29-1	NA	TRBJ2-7	CSVSGVGLKEQYF	TGCAGCGTTTCGGGAGTGGGACTGAAAGAGCAGTACTTC
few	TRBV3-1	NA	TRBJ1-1	CASSSLGGNTEAFF	TGTGCCAGCAGCTCTCTCGGGGGGAACACTGAAGCTTTCTTT
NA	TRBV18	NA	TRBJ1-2	CASSPPDRGVYGYTF	TGTGCCAGCTCACCACCGGACAGAGGGGTATATGGCTACACCTTC
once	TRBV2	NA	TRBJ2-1	CASLANSVGGEQFF	TGTGCCAGCCTGGCTAACAGTGTAGGGGGTGAGCAGTTCTTC
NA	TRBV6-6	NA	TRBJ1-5	CASSYQGPQHF	TGTGCCAGCAGTTATCAGGGGCCCCAGCATTTT
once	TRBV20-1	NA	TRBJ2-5	CSARAGAQETQYF	TGCAGTGCTAGAGCGGGGGCCCAAGAGACCCAGTACTTC
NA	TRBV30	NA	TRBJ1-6	CAWSVTQLLALDNSPLHF	TGTGCCTGGAGTGTTACGCAGCTCCTAGCCTTGGATAATTCACCCCTCCACTTT
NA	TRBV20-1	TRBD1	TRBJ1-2	CSAKDRGGYTF	TGCAGTGCTAAGGACAGGGGTGGCTACACCTTC
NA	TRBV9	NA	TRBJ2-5	CASSADWQETQYF	TGTGCCAGCAGCGCAGACTGGCAAGAGACCCAGTACTTC
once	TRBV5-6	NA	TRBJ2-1	CASSTPSNEQFF	TGTGCCAGCAGCACCCCGTCTAATGAGCAGTTCTTC
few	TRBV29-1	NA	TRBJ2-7	CSVGDSNYEQYF	TGCAGCGTTGGGGACTCCAACTACGAGCAGTACTTC
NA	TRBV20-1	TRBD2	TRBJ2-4	CSASAASGGSKNIQYF	TGCAGTGCTAGTGCGGCTAGCGGGGGATCCAAAAACATTCAGTACTTC
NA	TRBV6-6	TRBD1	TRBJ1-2	CASSPDRATGYTF	TGTGCCAGCAGTCCTGACAGGGCCACGGGCTACACCTTC
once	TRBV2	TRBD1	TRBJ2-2	CAAKSGTGTTGELFF	TGTGCCGCGAAGTCCGGGACAGGGACAACCGGGGAGCTGTTTTTT
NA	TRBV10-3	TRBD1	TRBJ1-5	CAISAQGDNQPQHF	TGTGCCATCAGTGCCCAGGGGGACAATCAGCCCCAGCATTTT
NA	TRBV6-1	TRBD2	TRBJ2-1	CASSSGLAAYNEQFF	TGTGCCAGCAGTTCGGGACTAGCGGCTTACAATGAGCAGTTCTTC
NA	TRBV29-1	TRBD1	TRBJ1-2	CSVSWTGSNYGYTF	TGCAGCGTCTCCTGGACAGGGAGCAACTATGGCTACACCTTC
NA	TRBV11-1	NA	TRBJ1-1	CASSPPGADTEAFF	TGTGCCAGCAGCCCCCCGGGGGCTGACACTGAAGCTTTCTTT
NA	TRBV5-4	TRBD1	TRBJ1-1	CASSLAGTGGTEAFF	TGTGCCAGCAGCTTGGCCGGGACAGGGGGCACTGAAGCTTTCTTT
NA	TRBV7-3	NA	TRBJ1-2	CASSLDQGAGYTF	TGTGCCAGCAGTCTGGACCAGGGCGCTGGCTACACCTTC
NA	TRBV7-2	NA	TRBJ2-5	CASSLWTTQETQYF	TGTGCCAGCAGCTTGTGGACTACTCAAGAGACCCAGTACTTC